This T cell receptor beta chain comes out of a study of cytomegalovirus exposure and HLA in healthy donors. Whole-study findings and limits: A few of the chains that were CMV-associated were confirmed in vitro to be specific for CMV antigens. TCR beta chains numbering under 200 were designated cytomegalovirus-associated. There were some public TCRs occurring in many donors, but most TCR sequences were rare.

The method was immunoSEQ multiplex PCR; TCRdb's version includes in-frame clones alone and lacks a portion of them. This table holds 59,000 or so clones, roughly nine tenths found once. This CDR3 has 12 amino acids. The V gene's germline CDR1 is LGHNT and CDR2 FRNRAP. The germline V and J ends were trimmed by 2 bases and 4 bases, with 4 bases remaining between them. A single count supports this clone. Its antigen is currently unknown. The donors were members of the validation cohort, which comprised 120 subjects and was separate from the first cohort of 666 subjects. This sequence was found in a woman between 18 and 29 years old in good health and CMV-seronegative. The chain links TRBV12-5 to TRBJ2-3; D unclear. Sequencing was carried out using PBMCs. CDR3 DNA: TGTGCTAGTGGTTTGCAGGCAGATACGCAGTATTTT. It is translated as CASGLQADTQYF.